This T cell receptor (beta chain) stems from a study of blood T cell repertoires in COVID-19. Overall study context: Samples representing acute and convalescent COVID-19 were sourced from the United States, Italy and Spain. Nucleic acid was either cDNA or gDNA, and it came from T cells, B-cell-depleted T cells, or PBMCs.

In the original analysis: The authors estimated nucleated cell counts from reference gene primer amplification. Some clones are missing from TCRdb's copy, which holds only in-frame ones; the method was immunoSEQ multiplex PCR. V, J and clone size were drawn from that table, and D and trimming were deduced from the DNA. The sample has about 120,000 clones, about 86% seen once. The V and J ends lost 0 bases and 0 bases respectively, with 9 bases between them. CDR3 length: 17 amino acids. Per the germline V gene, CDR1 is PRHDT and CDR2 is FYEKMQ (reference sequence). Material for sequencing was peripheral blood. The clonotype comes from a woman in her fifties or sixties with active or convalescent COVID-19. The J gene is TRBJ2-6, the V gene TRBV13, with D unresolved. In DNA, the CDR3 is TGTGCCAGCAGCTTAGGAAACCAACTCTCTGGGGCCAACGTCCTGACTTTC. This translates into CASSLGNQLSGANVLTF. Variable domain in full (rest from reference TRBV13 and TRBJ2-6): AAGVIQSPRHLIKEKRETATLKCYPIPRHDTVYWYQQGPGQDPQFLISFYEKMQSDKGSIPDRFSAQQFSDYHSELNMSSLELGDSALYFCASSLGNQLSGANVLTFGAGSRLTVL.